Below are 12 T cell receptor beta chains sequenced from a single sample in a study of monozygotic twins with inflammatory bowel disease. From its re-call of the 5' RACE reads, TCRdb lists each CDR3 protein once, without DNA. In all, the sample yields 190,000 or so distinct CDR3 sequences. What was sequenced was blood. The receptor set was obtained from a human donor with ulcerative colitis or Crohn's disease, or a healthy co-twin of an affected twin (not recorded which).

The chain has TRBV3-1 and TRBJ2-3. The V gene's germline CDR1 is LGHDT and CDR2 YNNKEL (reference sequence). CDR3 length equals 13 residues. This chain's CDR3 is CASSQDRLFTQYF.

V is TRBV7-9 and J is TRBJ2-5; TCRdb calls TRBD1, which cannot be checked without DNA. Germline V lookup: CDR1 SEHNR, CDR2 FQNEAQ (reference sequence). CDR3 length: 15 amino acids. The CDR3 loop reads CASSSNRDPSETQYF.

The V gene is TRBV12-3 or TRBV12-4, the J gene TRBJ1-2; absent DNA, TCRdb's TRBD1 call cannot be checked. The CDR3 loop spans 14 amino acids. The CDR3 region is CASSSPDRNYGYTF.

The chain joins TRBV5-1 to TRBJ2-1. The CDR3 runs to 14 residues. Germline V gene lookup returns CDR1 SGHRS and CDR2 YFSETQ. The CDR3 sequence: CASSFHLQYNEQFF.

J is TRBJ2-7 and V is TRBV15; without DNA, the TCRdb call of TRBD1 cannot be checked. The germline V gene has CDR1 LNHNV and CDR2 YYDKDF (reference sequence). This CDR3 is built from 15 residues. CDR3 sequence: CATSRERTGAYEQYF.

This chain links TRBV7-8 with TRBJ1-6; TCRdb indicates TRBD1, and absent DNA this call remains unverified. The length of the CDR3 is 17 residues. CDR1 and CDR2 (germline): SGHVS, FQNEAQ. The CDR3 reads CASNLDSSGAENSPLHF.

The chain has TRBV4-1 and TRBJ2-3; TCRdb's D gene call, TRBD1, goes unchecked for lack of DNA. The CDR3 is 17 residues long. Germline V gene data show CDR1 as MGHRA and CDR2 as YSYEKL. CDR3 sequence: CASSQETRGVWTDTQYF.

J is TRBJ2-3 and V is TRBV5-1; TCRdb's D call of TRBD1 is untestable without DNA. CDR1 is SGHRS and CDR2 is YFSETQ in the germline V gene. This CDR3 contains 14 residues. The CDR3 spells CASTDRARTDTQYF. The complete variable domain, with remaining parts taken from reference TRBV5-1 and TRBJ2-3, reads KAGVTQTPRYLIKTRGQQVTLSCSPISGHRSVSWYQQTPGQGLQFLFEYFSETQRNKGNFPGRFSGRQFSNSRSEMNVSTLELGDSALYLCASTDRARTDTQYFGPGTRLTVL.

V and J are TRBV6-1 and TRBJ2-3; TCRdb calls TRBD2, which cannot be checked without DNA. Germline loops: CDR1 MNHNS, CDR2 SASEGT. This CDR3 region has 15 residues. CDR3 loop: CATYYSGGSTDTQYF.

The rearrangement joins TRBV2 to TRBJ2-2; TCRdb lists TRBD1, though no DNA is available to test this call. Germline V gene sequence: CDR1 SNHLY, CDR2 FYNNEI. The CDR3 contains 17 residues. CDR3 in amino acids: CASRWEEGGTNTGELFF.

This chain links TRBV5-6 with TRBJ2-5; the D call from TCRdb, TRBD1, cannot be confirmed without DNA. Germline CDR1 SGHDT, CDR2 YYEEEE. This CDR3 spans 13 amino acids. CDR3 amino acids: CASSPGRTKTQYF. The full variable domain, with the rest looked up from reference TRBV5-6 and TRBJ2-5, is DAGVTQSPTHLIKTRGQQVTLRCSPKSGHDTVSWYQQALGQGPQFIFQYYEEEERQRGNFPDRFSGHQFPNYSSELNVNALLLGDSALYLCASSPGRTKTQYFGPGTRLLVL.

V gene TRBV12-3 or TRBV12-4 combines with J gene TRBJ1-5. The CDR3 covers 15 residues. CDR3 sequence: CASSLGIYSNQPQHF.